This T cell receptor beta chain originates from a study of T-cell reconstitution after alpha-beta-depleted transplantation in children. Study-wide results and caveats: Recipient T cells and thymic progenitors that survived gave rise to the high TCRbeta diversity observed at day 60 in some patients.

Researchers prepared the TCRbeta library using unique molecular identifiers, the study reports. Via MiXCR, TCRdb re-called the PCR reads, giving one row per CDR3 protein. Here the sample spans about 980,000 distinct CDR3 sequences, about 31% being singletons. This clonotype was picked up a small number of times. The antigen remains undetermined. The receptor's source is a boy in the first two years of life who had a stem cell transplant for SCID, so the T cells may come from the graft donor. The sample was PBMCs, mostly from graft donor cells, taken 360 days after TCRalphabeta/CD19-depleted stem cell transplant.

The DNA of the CDR3 is TGTGCCAGCACCTCGTGGCGGGGGGCCTACAATGAGCAGTTCTTC. This codes for CASTSWRGAYNEQFF. V usage is TRBV7-2 and J usage is TRBJ2-1, with TRBD2 identical over 8 bases. J lost 2 bases, V lost 7 bases, and 7 bases had no gene match. There are 15 residues in the CDR3. The germline V gene has CDR1 SGHTA and CDR2 FQGNSA.